Shown below are 24 T cell receptor beta chains from a single sample sequenced in a study of metastatic and nonmetastatic thyroid tumors. Among the patients, none had received any treatment before thyroid surgery. TCRdb reprocessed the PCR reads using MiXCR. The repertoire has about 92,000 clones, approximately 15% of them found once; the top ten carry just over 3.5%. Sequencing was done on a sample of blood. The receptors come from a female donor with papillary thyroid cancer or a benign thyroid nodule (not recorded which). Some clones in this sample may be carry-over from other donors' samples.

This clone was picked up many times. V gene TRBV6-5 combines with J gene TRBJ2-2; D call uncertain. CDR3 length: 11 residues. Germline CDR1 MNHEY, CDR2 SVGAGI. The germline V and J ends were trimmed by 2 bases and 7 bases, with 2 bases remaining between them. Here the CDR3 DNA reads TGTGCCAGCAGTTACCTCGGGGAGCTGTTTTTT. This encodes CASSYLGELFF.

As to this clone: A read error may be the cause here, since a much bigger clone is one base away. This sequence joins TRBV5-1 and TRBJ2-3; TRBD2 might be the D (5 bases). With 0 bases removed from V and 1 base from J, the gap between germline ends came to 12 bases. The CDR3 consists of 16 residues. Germline V gene sequence: CDR1 SGHRS, CDR2 YFSETQ. DNA for the CDR3: TGCGCCAGCAGCTTGGGAGGGTTCGAGGGCACAGATACGCAGTATTTT. Protein: CASSLGGFEGTDTQYF.

In regard to this clone: It may be a read error: a sequence one base away is much more abundant. The chain joins TRBV9 to TRBJ2-2, with D possibly matching TRBD1 (6 bases). Germline CDR1 is SGDLS and CDR2 is YYNGEE. The CDR3 covers 16 residues. Trimming took off 4 bases at V and 2 bases at J, with 15 bases between the two ends. In DNA form, the CDR3 reads TGTGCCAGCAGCCTAACACAGGGTAACAACACCGGGGAGCTGTTTTTT. It encodes CASSLTQGNNTGELFF.

In its sample, this clone was seen many times. The chain links TRBV5-1 to TRBJ1-2, with 9 bases matching TRBD1. Germline V gives CDR1 SGHRS, CDR2 YFSETQ. The CDR3 runs 15 residues. V was clipped by 2 bases and J by 3 bases; unmatched bases: 5. The CDR3 reads CASSLGQGRDYGYTF. As DNA, the CDR3 is TGCGCCAGCAGCTTAGGACAGGGGAGGGACTATGGCTACACCTTC. The complete variable domain, with remaining parts taken from reference TRBV5-1 and TRBJ1-2, reads KAGVTQTPRYLIKTRGQQVTLSCSPISGHRSVSWYQQTPGQGLQFLFEYFSETQRNKGNFPGRFSGRQFSNSRSEMNVSTLELGDSALYLCASSLGQGRDYGYTFGSGTRLTVV.

This clone was observed at least ten times. The gene calls are TRBV11-1 and TRBJ1-1; possible D gene TRBD1, 5 bases. Trimming took off 4 bases at V and 3 bases at J, with 21 bases between the two ends. The CDR3 spans 17 residues. The germline gives CDR1 SGHAT, CDR2 FQDESV (reference sequence). CDR3 residues: CASSWTNTRGGDTEAFF. DNA for the CDR3: TGTGCCAGCAGCTGGACAAATACCCGGGGGGGAGACACTGAAGCTTTCTTT.

The sample holds many counts of this clone. The chain recombines TRBV12-3 or TRBV12-4 with TRBJ1-2; D may be TRBD1 (5 bases). The CDR3 has 14 residues. Deletions cut 5 bases from V and 4 bases from J, with 14 bases between. The DNA for the CDR3 is TGTGCCAGCAGTGCACGAGGCGGGGGCTATGGCTACACCTTC. This encodes CASSARGGGYGYTF.

This clone appeared many times. The gene calls are TRBV9 and TRBJ2-1; 14 nucleotides match TRBD2. In germline, CDR1 is SGDLS, CDR2 YYNGEE. The CDR3 covers 20 residues. V trimming: 2 bases; J trimming: 6 bases; junction bases outside the gene matches: 16. Here the CDR3 reads CASSVAPGLAGGGWTNEQFF. DNA of the CDR3: TGTGCCAGCAGCGTGGCACCCGGACTAGCGGGGGGAGGTTGGACCAATGAGCAGTTCTTC.

Concerning this clone: This may arise from a read error, as a much more abundant clone is one base away. This rearrangement joins TRBV2 to TRBJ1-5; D may be TRBD1 (5 bases). Looked up from germline, CDR1 is SNHLY and CDR2 is FYNNEI. The length of the CDR3 is 15 residues. CDR3 sequence: CASSGGGNSNQPQNF. The DNA for the CDR3 is TGTGCCAGCAGTGGTGGGGGTAATAGCAATCAGCCCCAGAATTTT. Full variable domain (remainder filled in from reference TRBV2 and TRBJ1-5): EPEVTQTPSHQVTQMGQEVILRCVPISNHLYFYWYRQILGQKVEFLVSFYNNEISEKSEIFDDQFSVERPDGSNFTLKIRSTKLEDSAMYFCASSGGGNSNQPQNFGDGTRLSIL.

The CDR3 region is CVSSAGGDTQYF. The CDR3 DNA reads TGTGTCTCGTCCGCAGGGGGGGATACGCAGTATTTT. This rearrangement joins TRBV28 to TRBJ2-3; possibly TRBD1 for D (7 bases). Germline V CDR1 and CDR2: MDHEN, SYDVKM. This CDR3 has 12 residues.

V usage is TRBV5-1 and J usage is TRBJ2-5; the D gene is possibly TRBD1 (5 bases). V was cut by 4 bases and J by 3 bases, with 13 bases left in between. The CDR3 is 14 amino acids. CDR1 is SGHRS and CDR2 is YFSETQ in the germline V gene. The CDR3 nucleotides are TGCGCCAGCAGCCCTGGGGCAGGGAAAGAGACCCAGTACTTC. It yields the protein CASSPGAGKETQYF.

This clone was counted once. This may stem from a read error, because a much larger clone lies one nucleotide away. Other DNA variants within this sample encode the same CDR3. J is TRBJ2-4 and V is TRBV19; weak D call: TRBD2 (6 bases). Trimming shortened V by 5 bases and J by 3 bases, and 17 bases separated the two germline ends. Germline-derived CDR1 and CDR2 are LNHDA and SQIVND (reference sequence). The CDR3 is made up of 16 amino acids. CDR3 residues: CASSPPGSEGKNIQYF. DNA of the CDR3: TGTGCCAGTAGTCCCCCTGGTTCGGAGGGCAAAAACATTCAGTACTTC.

The V call is TRBV12-3 or TRBV12-4, the J call TRBJ2-7; the D gene is possibly TRBD2 (6 bases). This CDR3 contains 15 residues. V lost 6 bases and J lost 5, with 20 bases in between. Written as DNA, the CDR3 is TGTGCCAGCAGCAACCGCGGGATAACAAGCCACGAGCAGTACTTC. Residues: CASSNRGITSHEQYF.

This clone has a count of ten or more. This chain uses TRBV6-1 with TRBJ1-2; D ambiguous. The CDR3 has 10 amino acids. V was clipped by 6 bases and J by 5 bases, with 4 bases between them. Germline-derived CDR1 and CDR2 are MNHNS and SASEGT. The DNA of the CDR3 is TGTGCCAGCAGAGGGTATGGCTACACCTTC. Its translation: CASRGYGYTF.

On this clone itself: A read error is possible here, since a much larger clone lies one base away. This rearrangement joins TRBV5-1 to TRBJ1-2; the D gene is possibly TRBD1 (5 bases). In germline, CDR1 is SGHRS, CDR2 YFSETQ. The V end was cut by 3 bases, the J end by 4 bases, with 16 bases between. The CDR3 consists of 15 residues. CDR3 protein: CASSSGGDVPYGYTF. CDR3 sequence (DNA): TGCGCCAGCAGCTCCGGAGGGGACGTGCCCTATGGCTACACCTTC.

This clone was seen at least ten times. The sample has other DNA sequences that encode this CDR3 too. This chain links TRBV4-1 with TRBJ2-2; D remains unclear. This CDR3 contains 15 residues. V lost 1 base, J lost 3 bases, and 9 bases lay in between. Germline loops: CDR1 MGHRA, CDR2 YSYEKL. CDR3 residues: CASSQARQYTGELFF. DNA for the CDR3: TGCGCCAGCAGCCAAGCCCGGCAATACACCGGGGAGCTGTTTTTT.

Many counts were recorded for this clone. The rearrangement joins TRBV6-2 or TRBV6-3 to TRBJ1-6; D might be TRBD1 (5 bases). V lost 2 bases, J lost 0 bases, and 8 bases lay in between. Looked up from germline, CDR1 is MNHEY and CDR2 is SVGEGT. The CDR3 sequence is 16 residues long. CDR3 loop: CASSYDRSSYNSPLHF. CDR3 nucleotides: TGTGCCAGCAGTTACGACAGAAGCTCCTATAATTCACCCCTCCACTTT.

This clone has at least ten counts. This sequence joins TRBV19 and TRBJ2-1, with a tentative D call TRBD1 (5 bases). Trimming shortened V by 3 bases and J by 7 bases, and 13 bases separated the two germline ends. CDR1 and CDR2 from the germline V gene are LNHDA and SQIVND (reference sequence). This CDR3 has 14 amino acids. This chain's CDR3 is CASSIVRAGNEQFF. In DNA form, the CDR3 reads TGTGCCAGTAGTATCGTTCGGGCAGGGAATGAGCAGTTCTTC.

On this clone itself: This may stem from a read error, because a much larger clone lies one nucleotide away. The rearrangement links TRBV20-1 to TRBJ2-7; 12 nucleotides line up with TRBD2. Per the germline V gene, CDR1 is DFQATT and CDR2 is SNEGSKA (reference sequence). J lost 4 bases, V lost 2 bases, and 12 bases had no gene match. The CDR3 has 17 amino acids. The CDR3 nucleotides read TGCAGTGCTAGATATCTCCTTCCTAGCGGGGGGGAGTACGAGCAGTACTTC. It is translated as CSARYLLPSGGEYEQYF.

This clone was detected ten times or more. This CDR3 is CASSFSIGGVFAFF. DNA for the CDR3: TGTGCCAGCAGCTTCTCAATCGGTGGAGTGTTTGCTTTCTTT. This chain uses TRBV28 with TRBJ1-1; D unresolved. V dropped 6 bases and J dropped 11 bases, with 22 bases sitting between them. CDR3 size: 14 residues. Germline values: CDR1 MDHEN, CDR2 SYDVKM.

In this sample, this clone turned up many times. The chain carries TRBV6-1 and TRBJ1-1; D is uncertain. V was pared by 0 bases and J by 4 bases, with 15 bases between. The CDR3 covers 16 residues. Germline CDR1 reads MNHNS; CDR2 reads SASEGT. This chain's CDR3 is CASSEAMEGSGTEAFF. Written as DNA, the CDR3 is TGTGCCAGCAGTGAAGCGATGGAGGGATCGGGCACTGAAGCTTTCTTT.

Worth noting for this clone: Since a much larger clone is just one base distant, this may be a read error. V is TRBV7-9 and J is TRBJ2-7; D unresolved. Germline CDR1 reads SEHNR; CDR2 reads FQNEAQ (reference sequence). The CDR3 loop spans 13 amino acids. The CDR3 sequence is CANSAVWRDEQYF. The CDR3 nucleotides are TGTGCCAACAGCGCCGTTTGGCGTGACGAGCAGTACTTC.

This clone has a count of ten or more. The chain has TRBV28 and TRBJ1-3; D gene uncertain. Per germline, CDR1 MDHEN and CDR2 SYDVKM. This CDR3 is 14 amino acids long. V was cut by 3 bases and J by 4 bases, with 10 bases left in between. The CDR3 protein is CASSFPTLGNTIYF. CDR3 nucleotides: TGTGCCAGCAGTTTCCCGACCCTCGGAAACACCATATATTTT.

Remarks on this clone: This may arise from a read error, as a much more abundant clone is one base away. The chain combines TRBV5-1 with TRBJ1-2; 9 nucleotides line up with TRBD1. Per the germline V gene, CDR1 is SGHRS and CDR2 is YFSETQ. CDR3 length: 15 residues. The V gene end was trimmed by 1 base and the J gene end by 5 bases; junction bases not matched to a gene: 6. The CDR3 DNA reads TGCGCCAGCAGCTTGTCTTCCGGACAGGGGTATGGCTACACCTTC. This gives the protein CASSLSSGQGYGYTF.

This clone was seen a handful of times. The chain has TRBV3-1 and TRBJ1-1; 8 bases fit TRBD1. The J segment lost 0 bases and the V segment lost 4 bases, leaving 7 bases of the junction unmatched. The CDR3 has 16 residues. Germline assignment: CDR1 LGHDT and CDR2 YNNKEL (reference sequence). In DNA form, the CDR3 reads TGTGCCAGCAGCCTTAACAACAGGGGGATGAACACTGAAGCTTTCTTT. Translating gives CASSLNNRGMNTEAFF.